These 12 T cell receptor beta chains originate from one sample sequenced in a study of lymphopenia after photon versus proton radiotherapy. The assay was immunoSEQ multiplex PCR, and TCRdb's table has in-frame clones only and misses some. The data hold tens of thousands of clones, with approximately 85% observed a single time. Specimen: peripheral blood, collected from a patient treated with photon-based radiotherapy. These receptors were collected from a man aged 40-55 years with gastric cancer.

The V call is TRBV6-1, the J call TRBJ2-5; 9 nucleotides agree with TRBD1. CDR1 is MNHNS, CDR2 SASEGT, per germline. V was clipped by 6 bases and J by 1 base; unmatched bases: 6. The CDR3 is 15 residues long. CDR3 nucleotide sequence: TGTGCCAGCAGAAGGGACAGGGTAGGCCAAGAGACCCAGTACTTC. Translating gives CASRRDRVGQETQYF.

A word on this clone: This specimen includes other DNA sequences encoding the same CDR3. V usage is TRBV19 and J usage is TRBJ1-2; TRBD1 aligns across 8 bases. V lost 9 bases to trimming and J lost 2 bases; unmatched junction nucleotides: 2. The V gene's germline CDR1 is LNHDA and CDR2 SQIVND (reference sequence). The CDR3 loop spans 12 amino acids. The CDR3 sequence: CASRDRNYGYTF. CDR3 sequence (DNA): TGTGCCAGCAGGGACAGGAACTATGGCTACACCTTC.

The CDR3 sequence: CASSSRTGLYGYTF. In DNA form, the CDR3 reads TGCGCCAGCAGCTCCCGGACAGGACTCTATGGCTACACCTTC. The chain couples TRBV5-1 to TRBJ1-2; the match to TRBD1 covers 7 bases. CDR1 SGHRS and CDR2 YFSETQ come from the germline V gene. The CDR3 sequence is 14 residues long. J was trimmed by 4 bases and V by 3 bases; bases with no gene match: 6. The whole variable domain, filled in from reference TRBV5-1 and TRBJ1-2, reads KAGVTQTPRYLIKTRGQQVTLSCSPISGHRSVSWYQQTPGQGLQFLFEYFSETQRNKGNFPGRFSGRQFSNSRSEMNVSTLELGDSALYLCASSSRTGLYGYTFGSGTRLTVV.

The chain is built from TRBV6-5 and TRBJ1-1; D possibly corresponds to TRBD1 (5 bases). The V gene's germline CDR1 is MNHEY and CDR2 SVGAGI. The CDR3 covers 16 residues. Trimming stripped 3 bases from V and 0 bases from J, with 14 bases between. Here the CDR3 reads CASSYGLDSVNTEAFF. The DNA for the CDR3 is TGTGCCAGCAGTTATGGGTTAGACAGCGTGAACACTGAAGCTTTCTTT.

The CDR3 region is CASSLGGAEQYF. The CDR3 coding sequence is TGTGCCAGCAGCTTGGGGGGCGCCGAGCAGTACTTC. The chain is built from TRBV7-2 and TRBJ2-7, with D possibly called TRBD1 or TRBD2 (6 bases each). This CDR3 region has 12 residues. The V end was cut by 3 bases, the J end by 6 bases, with 9 bases between. Germline-derived CDR1 and CDR2 are SGHTA and FQGNSA.

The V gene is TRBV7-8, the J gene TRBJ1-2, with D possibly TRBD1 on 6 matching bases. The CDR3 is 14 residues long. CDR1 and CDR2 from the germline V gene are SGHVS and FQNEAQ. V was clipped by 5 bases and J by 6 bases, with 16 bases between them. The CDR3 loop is CASSHPEAGDGYTF. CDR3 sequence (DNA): TGTGCCAGCAGCCATCCTGAGGCAGGGGATGGCTACACCTTC.

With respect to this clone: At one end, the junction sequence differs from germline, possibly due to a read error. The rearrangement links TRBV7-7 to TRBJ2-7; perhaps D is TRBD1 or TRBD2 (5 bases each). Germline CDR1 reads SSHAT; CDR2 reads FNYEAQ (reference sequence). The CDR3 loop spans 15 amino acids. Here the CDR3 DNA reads TGTGCTAGCAGTCGGGATGTCGGGGCAAACTACGAGCAGTACTTC. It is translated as CASSRDVGANYEQYF.

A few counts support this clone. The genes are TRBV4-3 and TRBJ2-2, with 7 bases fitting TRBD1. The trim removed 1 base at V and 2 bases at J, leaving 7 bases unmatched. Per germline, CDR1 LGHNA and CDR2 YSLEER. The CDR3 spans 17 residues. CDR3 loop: CASSQVGTGANTGELFF. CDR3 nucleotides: TGCGCCAGCAGCCAAGTGGGCACAGGGGCTAACACCGGGGAGCTGTTTTTT.

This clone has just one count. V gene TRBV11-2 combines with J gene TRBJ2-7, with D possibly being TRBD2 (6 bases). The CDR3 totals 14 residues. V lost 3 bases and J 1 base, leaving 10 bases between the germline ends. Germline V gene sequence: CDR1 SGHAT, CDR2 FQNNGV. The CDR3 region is CASSFLEGSYEQYF. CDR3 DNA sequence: TGTGCCAGCAGCTTTCTGGAGGGTTCCTACGAGCAGTACTTC.

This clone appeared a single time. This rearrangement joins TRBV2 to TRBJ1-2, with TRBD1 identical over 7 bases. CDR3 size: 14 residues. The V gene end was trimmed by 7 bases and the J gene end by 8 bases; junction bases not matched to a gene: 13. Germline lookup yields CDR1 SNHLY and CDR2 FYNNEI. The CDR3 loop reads CASTKTGKIGGYTF. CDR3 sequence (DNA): TGTGCCAGCACCAAGACAGGGAAGATCGGGGGCTACACCTTC.

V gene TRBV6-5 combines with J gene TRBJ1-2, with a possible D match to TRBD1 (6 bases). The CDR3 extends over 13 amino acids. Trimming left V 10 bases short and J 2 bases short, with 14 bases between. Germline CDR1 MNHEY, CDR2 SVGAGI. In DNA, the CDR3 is TGTGCCACCCGGTCAAGGGGGAACTATGGCTACACCTTC. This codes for CATRSRGNYGYTF.

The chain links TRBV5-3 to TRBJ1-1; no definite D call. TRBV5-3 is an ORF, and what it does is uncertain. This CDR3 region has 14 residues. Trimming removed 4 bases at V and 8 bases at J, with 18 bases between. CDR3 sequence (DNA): TGTGCCAGAAGCGTAGATGGGGAATCCAACGAAGCTTTCTTT. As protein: CARSVDGESNEAFF.